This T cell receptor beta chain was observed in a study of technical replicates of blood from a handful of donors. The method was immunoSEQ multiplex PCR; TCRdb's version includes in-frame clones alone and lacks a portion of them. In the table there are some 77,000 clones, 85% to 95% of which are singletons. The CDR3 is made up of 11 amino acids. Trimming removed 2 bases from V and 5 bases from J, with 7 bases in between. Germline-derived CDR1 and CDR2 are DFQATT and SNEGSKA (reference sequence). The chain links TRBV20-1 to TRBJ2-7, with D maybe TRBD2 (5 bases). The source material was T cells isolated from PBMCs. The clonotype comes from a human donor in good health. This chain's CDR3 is CSARTGNEQYF. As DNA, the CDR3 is TGCAGTGCTAGAACGGGGAACGAGCAGTACTTC.